These T cell receptor beta chains were read from a single sample in a study of CD8+CD57+ T cells in acquired aplastic anemia. MiXCR, run by TCRdb on the reads, gives a single entry per CDR3 protein. The sample yields approximately 100,000 distinct CDR3 sequences, around two thirds seen once. Specimen: sorted CD4+, CD8+, or CD8+CD57+ T cells (not recorded which) from PBMCs. All receptors derive from a human donor with aplastic anemia. CDR3s include the opening cysteine and the closing phenylalanine or tryptophan. Fields, in order: CDR3 DNA, CDR3 protein, J gene, D gene, V gene, clone size. A D gene is named only where the DNA matches it firmly. Some rows have no size entry. The others give once, few or many, or a class for an expanded clone.

CDR3 DNA: TGTGCCATCAGTCCCCGGGACGTGGAGACCCAGTACTTC
CDR3 protein: CAISPRDVETQYF
J gene: TRBJ2-5
D gene: .
V gene: TRBV10-3
clone size: .

CDR3 DNA: TGTGCCAGCAGCTTGGACAGGGGTTCAGGCTATGGCTACACCTTC
CDR3 protein: CASSLDRGSGYGYTF
J gene: TRBJ1-2
D gene: TRBD1
V gene: TRBV7-2
clone size: few

CDR3 DNA: TGTGCCAGCAGCTCGCTATCCTGGGGGGACACAGATACGCAGTATTTT
CDR3 protein: CASSSLSWGDTDTQYF
J gene: TRBJ2-3
D gene: .
V gene: TRBV11-1
clone size: .

CDR3 DNA: TGTGCCAGCGGGGACAGGGACTCCTATAATTCACCCCTCCACTTT
CDR3 protein: CASGDRDSYNSPLHF
J gene: TRBJ1-6
D gene: TRBD1
V gene: TRBV2
clone size: .

CDR3 DNA: TGTGCCAGTAGTAAGTACAGGGCAGTCTACGAGCAGTACTTC
CDR3 protein: CASSKYRAVYEQYF
J gene: TRBJ2-7
D gene: .
V gene: TRBV19
clone size: .

CDR3 DNA: TGCAGCGTTGAGGGGACCCAAGGACGCTCGCCTTACAATGAGCAGTTCTTC
CDR3 protein: CSVEGTQGRSPYNEQFF
J gene: TRBJ2-1
D gene: .
V gene: TRBV29-1
clone size: few

CDR3 DNA: TGTGCCAGCAGCGTAACAGGGGGCAACTATGGCTACACCTTC
CDR3 protein: CASSVTGGNYGYTF
J gene: TRBJ1-2
D gene: TRBD1
V gene: TRBV9
clone size: .

CDR3 DNA: TGTGCCAGCAGCGTGGGGACAGGACAAGAGACCCAGTACTTC
CDR3 protein: CASSVGTGQETQYF
J gene: TRBJ2-5
D gene: TRBD1
V gene: TRBV9
clone size: .

CDR3 DNA: TGTGCCAGCAGCTTGGCCGGACTAGCGGGAGGTAGCGAGCAGTACTTC
CDR3 protein: CASSLAGLAGGSEQYF
J gene: TRBJ2-7
D gene: TRBD2
V gene: TRBV5-5
clone size: once

CDR3 DNA: TGTGCCAGCAGCTCTCAGAATGCTGAGCAGTTCTTC
CDR3 protein: CASSSQNAEQFF
J gene: TRBJ2-1
D gene: .
V gene: TRBV7-9
clone size: few

CDR3 DNA: TGCGCCAGCAGTCCAGGGATGATCCATCAGCCCCAGCATTTT
CDR3 protein: CASSPGMIHQPQHF
J gene: TRBJ1-5
D gene: .
V gene: TRBV10-1
clone size: .

CDR3 DNA: TGTGCCAGCAGACTAGCGGGAGACGAGCAGTACTTC
CDR3 protein: CASRLAGDEQYF
J gene: TRBJ2-7
D gene: TRBD2
V gene: TRBV25-1
clone size: .

CDR3 DNA: TGCGCCAGCAGCTTGGGGGGGCCTCGTCTCATGAACACTGAAGCTTTCTTT
CDR3 protein: CASSLGGPRLMNTEAFF
J gene: TRBJ1-1
D gene: .
V gene: TRBV5-1
clone size: .

CDR3 DNA: TGCAGCGTCCGACTAGCGGGAGATAACAATGAGCAGTTCTTC
CDR3 protein: CSVRLAGDNNEQFF
J gene: TRBJ2-1
D gene: TRBD2
V gene: TRBV29-1
clone size: .

CDR3 DNA: TGTGCCAGCAGATACAGCGTCTATAATTCACCCCTCCACTTT
CDR3 protein: CASRYSVYNSPLHF
J gene: TRBJ1-6
D gene: .
V gene: TRBV2
clone size: .

CDR3 DNA: TGCGCCAGCAGCTTGCTTCCAGAGAGCTACGAGCAGTACTTC
CDR3 protein: CASSLLPESYEQYF
J gene: TRBJ2-7
D gene: .
V gene: TRBV5-1
clone size: .

CDR3 DNA: TGTGCCAGTAGTATTGCAAGACCCTCTGACGTTTTCTTT
CDR3 protein: CASSIARPSDVFF
J gene: TRBJ1-1
D gene: .
V gene: TRBV19
clone size: .

CDR3 DNA: TGTGCCATCAGTGAGTCATCGGGGGCATCCTACAATGAGCAGTTCTTC
CDR3 protein: CAISESSGASYNEQFF
J gene: TRBJ2-1
D gene: .
V gene: TRBV10-3
clone size: .

CDR3 DNA: TGTGCCAGCAGCGCCTTAGTCGAAGATACGCAGTATTTT
CDR3 protein: CASSALVEDTQYF
J gene: TRBJ2-3
D gene: .
V gene: TRBV7-3
clone size: .

CDR3 DNA: TGTGCCAGCAGCGTGGGACAGTATAATTCACCCCTCCACTTT
CDR3 protein: CASSVGQYNSPLHF
J gene: TRBJ1-6
D gene: TRBD1
V gene: TRBV2
clone size: .

CDR3 DNA: TGCGCCAGCAGCCAAGCGAAAGGGACACTGGTCGGGGAGCTGTTTTTT
CDR3 protein: CASSQAKGTLVGELFF
J gene: TRBJ2-2
D gene: .
V gene: TRBV4-1
clone size: many

CDR3 DNA: TGCGCCAGCAGCGGAGAGACAGGGGGTGGCTACACCTTC
CDR3 protein: CASSGETGGGYTF
J gene: TRBJ1-2
D gene: TRBD1
V gene: TRBV5-1
clone size: many

CDR3 DNA: TGTGCCAGCAGCTTAGGAGATCGAACAGGGTACGTTTACTTC
CDR3 protein: CASSLGDRTGYVYF
J gene: TRBJ2-7
D gene: .
V gene: TRBV11-2
clone size: .

CDR3 DNA: TGTGCCAGCGGCGTCTATAGCTCCTACGAGCAGTACTTC
CDR3 protein: CASGVYSSYEQYF
J gene: TRBJ2-7
D gene: .
V gene: TRBV11-2
clone size: .

CDR3 DNA: TGTGCCAGCGCGGGACAGGGTAATGAAAAACTGTTTTTT
CDR3 protein: CASAGQGNEKLFF
J gene: TRBJ1-4
D gene: TRBD1
V gene: TRBV2
clone size: .

CDR3 DNA: TGCAGTGCTAGTCCCAGGGCTGGTACAGATACGCAGTATTTT
CDR3 protein: CSASPRAGTDTQYF
J gene: TRBJ2-3
D gene: .
V gene: TRBV20-1
clone size: .

CDR3 DNA: TGCAGTGCTGGCTCGCCCCACTATGGCTACACCTTC
CDR3 protein: CSAGSPHYGYTF
J gene: TRBJ1-2
D gene: .
V gene: TRBV20-1
clone size: few